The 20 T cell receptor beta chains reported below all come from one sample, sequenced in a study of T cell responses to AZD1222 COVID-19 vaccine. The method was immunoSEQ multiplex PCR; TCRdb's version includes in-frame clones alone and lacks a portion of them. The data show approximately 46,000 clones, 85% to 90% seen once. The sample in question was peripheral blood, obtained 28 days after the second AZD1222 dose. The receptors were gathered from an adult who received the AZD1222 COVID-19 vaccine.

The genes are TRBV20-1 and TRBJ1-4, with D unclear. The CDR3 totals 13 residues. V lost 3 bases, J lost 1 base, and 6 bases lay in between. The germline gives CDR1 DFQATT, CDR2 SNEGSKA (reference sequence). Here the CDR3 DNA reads TGCAGTGCTAGTTACCAAACTAATGAAAAACTGTTTTTT. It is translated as CSASYQTNEKLFF.

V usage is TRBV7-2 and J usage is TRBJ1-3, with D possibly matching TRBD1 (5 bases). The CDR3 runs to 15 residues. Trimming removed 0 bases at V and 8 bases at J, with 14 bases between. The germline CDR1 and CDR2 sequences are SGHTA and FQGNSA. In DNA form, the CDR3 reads TGTGCCAGCAGCTTAGCTATGACTCGGGGGGACACCATATATTTT. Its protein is CASSLAMTRGDTIYF.

As DNA, the CDR3 is TGTGCCAGCAGTTTCTCGGTTATCGGGGAGCTGTTTTTT. This codes for CASSFSVIGELFF. This rearrangement joins TRBV12-3 or TRBV12-4 to TRBJ2-2; D uncertain. V gave up 3 bases and J gave up 7 bases, with 9 bases separating them. The CDR3 has 13 amino acids.

The CDR3 loop is CASSLMKTSGNFSYMFF. CDR3 nucleotides: TGCGCCAGCAGCTTGATGAAGACTAGCGGGAATTTCAGCTACATGTTCTTC. J is TRBJ2-1 and V is TRBV5-1, with 11 bases that match TRBD2. CDR1 and CDR2 (germline): SGHRS, YFSETQ. Unmatched junction bases numbered 18, after V lost 1 base and J lost 15 bases. The CDR3 length is 17 residues.

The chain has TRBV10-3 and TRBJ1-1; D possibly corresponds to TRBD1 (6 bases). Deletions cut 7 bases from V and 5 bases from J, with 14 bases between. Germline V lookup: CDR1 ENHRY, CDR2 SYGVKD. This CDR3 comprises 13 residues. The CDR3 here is CAITNVGQTEAFF. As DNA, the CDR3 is TGTGCCATCACGAATGTAGGACAGACTGAAGCTTTCTTT.

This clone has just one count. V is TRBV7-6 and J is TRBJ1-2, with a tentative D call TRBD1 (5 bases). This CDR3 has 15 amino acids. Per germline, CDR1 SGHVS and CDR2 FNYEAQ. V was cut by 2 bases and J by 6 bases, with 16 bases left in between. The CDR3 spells CASSLRRGLHHGYTF. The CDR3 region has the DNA TGTGCCAGCAGCTTAAGGAGGGGACTTCATCATGGCTACACCTTC.

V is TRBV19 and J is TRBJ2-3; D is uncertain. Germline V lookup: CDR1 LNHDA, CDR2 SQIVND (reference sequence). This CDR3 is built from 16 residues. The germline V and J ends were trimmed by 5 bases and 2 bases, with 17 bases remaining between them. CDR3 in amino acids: CASSLLGNNPTDTQYF. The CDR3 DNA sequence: TGTGCCAGTAGTCTTCTAGGGAATAACCCCACAGATACGCAGTATTTT.

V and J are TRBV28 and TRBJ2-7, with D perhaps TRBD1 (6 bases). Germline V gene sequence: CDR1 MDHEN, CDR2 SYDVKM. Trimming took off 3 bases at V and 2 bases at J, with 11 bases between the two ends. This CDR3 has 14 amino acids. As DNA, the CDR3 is TGTGCCAGCAGTTTCCCCGACAGGACCTACGAGCAGTACTTC. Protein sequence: CASSFPDRTYEQYF.

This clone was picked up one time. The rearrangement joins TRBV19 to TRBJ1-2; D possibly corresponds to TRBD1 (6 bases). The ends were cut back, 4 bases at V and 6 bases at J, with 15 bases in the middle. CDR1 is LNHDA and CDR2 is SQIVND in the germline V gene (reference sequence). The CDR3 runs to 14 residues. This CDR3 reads CASSRGTPLDGYTF. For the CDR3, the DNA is TGTGCCAGTAGTAGGGGGACACCACTCGATGGCTACACCTTC. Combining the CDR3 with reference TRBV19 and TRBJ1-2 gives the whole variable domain DGGITQSPKYLFRKEGQNVTLSCEQNLNHDAMYWYRQDPGQGLRLIYYSQIVNDFQKGDIAEGYSVSREKKESFPLTVTSAQKNPTAFYLCASSRGTPLDGYTFGSGTRLTVV.

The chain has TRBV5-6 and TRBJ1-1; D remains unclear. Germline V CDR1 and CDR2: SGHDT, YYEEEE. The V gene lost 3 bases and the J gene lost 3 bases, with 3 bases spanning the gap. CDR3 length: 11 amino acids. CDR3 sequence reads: CASSSDTEAFF. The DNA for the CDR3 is TGTGCCAGCAGCTCAGACACTGAAGCTTTCTTT.

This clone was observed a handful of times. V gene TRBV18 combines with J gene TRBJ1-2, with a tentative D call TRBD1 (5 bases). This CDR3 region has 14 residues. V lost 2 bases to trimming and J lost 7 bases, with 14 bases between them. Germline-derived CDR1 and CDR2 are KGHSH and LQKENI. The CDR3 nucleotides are TGTGCCAGCTCACCAACGGGCAGGGATGGTGGCTACACCTTC. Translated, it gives CASSPTGRDGGYTF. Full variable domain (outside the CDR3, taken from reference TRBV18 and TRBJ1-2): NAGVMQNPRHLVRRRGQEARLRCSPMKGHSHVYWYRQLPEEGLKFMVYLQKENIIDESGMPKERFSAEFPKEGPSILRIQQVVRGDSAAYFCASSPTGRDGGYTFGSGTRLTVV.

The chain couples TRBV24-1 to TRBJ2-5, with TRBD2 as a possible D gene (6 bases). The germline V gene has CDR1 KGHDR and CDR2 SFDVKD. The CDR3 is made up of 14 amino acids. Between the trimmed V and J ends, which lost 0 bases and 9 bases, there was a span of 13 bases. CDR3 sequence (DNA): TGTGCCACCAGTGATTTGCCGGGGGAAGGGGCCCAGTACTTC. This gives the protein CATSDLPGEGAQYF.

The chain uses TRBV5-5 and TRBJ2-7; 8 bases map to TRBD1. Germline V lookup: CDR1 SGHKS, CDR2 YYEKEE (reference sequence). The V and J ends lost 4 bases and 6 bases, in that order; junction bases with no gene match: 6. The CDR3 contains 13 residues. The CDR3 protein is CASSPDRVGEQYF. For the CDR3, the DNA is TGTGCCAGCAGCCCGGACAGGGTCGGCGAGCAGTACTTC. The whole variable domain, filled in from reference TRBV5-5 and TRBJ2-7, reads DAGVTQSPTHLIKTRGQQVTLRCSPISGHKSVSWYQQVLGQGPQFIFQYYEKEERGRGNFPDRFSARQFPNYSSELNVNALLLGDSALYLCASSPDRVGEQYFGPGTRLTVT.

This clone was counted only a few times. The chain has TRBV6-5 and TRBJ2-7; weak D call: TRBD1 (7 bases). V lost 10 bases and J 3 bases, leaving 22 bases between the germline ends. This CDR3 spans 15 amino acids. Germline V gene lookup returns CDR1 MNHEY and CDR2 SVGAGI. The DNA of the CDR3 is TGTGCCACCCGACGTTGGGCAGGGGGAGGCTACGAGCAGTACTTC. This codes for CATRRWAGGGYEQYF.

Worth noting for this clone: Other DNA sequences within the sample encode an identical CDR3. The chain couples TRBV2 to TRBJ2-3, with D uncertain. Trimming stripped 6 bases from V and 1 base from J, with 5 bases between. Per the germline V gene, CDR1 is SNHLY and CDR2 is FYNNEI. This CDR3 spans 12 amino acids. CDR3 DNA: TGTGCCAGCAGCGAGGGCACAGATACGCAGTATTTT. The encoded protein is CASSEGTDTQYF.

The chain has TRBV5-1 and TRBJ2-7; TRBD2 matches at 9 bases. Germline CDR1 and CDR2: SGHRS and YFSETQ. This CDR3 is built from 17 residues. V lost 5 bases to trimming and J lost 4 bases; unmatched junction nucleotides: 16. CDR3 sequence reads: CASRIGTGGRAIYEQYF. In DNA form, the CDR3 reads TGCGCCAGCAGGATTGGGACCGGCGGGAGGGCCATTTACGAGCAGTACTTC.

CDR3 amino acids: CANSDRGNSYGYTF. The CDR3 DNA sequence: TGTGCCAACTCAGACAGGGGGAATAGCTATGGCTACACCTTC. This chain uses TRBV28 with TRBJ1-2; the match to TRBD1 covers 9 bases. Germline trimming cut 10 bases from V and 4 bases from J; bases unmatched to any gene: 10. Germline V lookup: CDR1 MDHEN, CDR2 SYDVKM. CDR3 length: 14 residues.

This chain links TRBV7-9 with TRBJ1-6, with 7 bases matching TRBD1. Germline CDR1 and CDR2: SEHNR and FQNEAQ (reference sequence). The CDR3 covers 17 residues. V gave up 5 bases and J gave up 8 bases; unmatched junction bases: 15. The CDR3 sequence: CASSPPGRQGVHSPLHF. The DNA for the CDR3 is TGTGCCAGCAGCCCGCCCGGGAGGCAGGGGGTCCATTCACCCCTCCACTTT. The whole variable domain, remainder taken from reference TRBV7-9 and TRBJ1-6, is DTGVSQNPRHKITKRGQNVTFRCDPISEHNRLYWYRQTLGQGPEFLTYFQNEAQLEKSRLLSDRFSAERPKGSFSTLEIQRTEQGDSAMYLCASSPPGRQGVHSPLHFGNGTRLTVT.

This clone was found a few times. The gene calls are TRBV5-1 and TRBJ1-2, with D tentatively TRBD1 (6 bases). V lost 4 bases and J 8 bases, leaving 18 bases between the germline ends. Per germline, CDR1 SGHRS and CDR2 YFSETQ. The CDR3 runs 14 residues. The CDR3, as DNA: TGCGCCAGCAGCCCTATTGGAGGGGGTGAGGGCTACACCTTC. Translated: CASSPIGGGEGYTF.

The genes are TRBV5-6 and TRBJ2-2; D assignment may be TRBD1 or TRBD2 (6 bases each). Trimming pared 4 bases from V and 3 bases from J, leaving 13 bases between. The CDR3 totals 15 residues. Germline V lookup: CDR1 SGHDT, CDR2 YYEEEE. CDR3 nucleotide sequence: TGTGCCAGCAGCGCACGGGGGCGCGACACCGGGGAGCTGTTTTTT. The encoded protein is CASSARGRDTGELFF.